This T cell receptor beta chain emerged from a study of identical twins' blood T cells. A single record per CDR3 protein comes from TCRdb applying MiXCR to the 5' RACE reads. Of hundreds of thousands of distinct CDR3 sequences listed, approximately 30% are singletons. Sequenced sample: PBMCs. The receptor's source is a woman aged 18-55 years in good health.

The CDR3 here is CASSLEYEQFF. CDR3 nucleotides: TGTGCCAGCAGCTTAGAATATGAGCAGTTCTTC. The chain carries TRBV13 and TRBJ2-1; D not resolved. This CDR3 has 11 residues. Trimming removed 1 base from V and 8 bases from J, with 3 bases in between. Germline CDR1 PRHDT, CDR2 FYEKMQ (reference sequence).